One and the same sample provided the 9 T cell receptor beta chains below, sequenced in a study of cytomegalovirus exposure and HLA in healthy donors. The study ran its PCR with 60 Vbeta and 13 Jbeta primers. TCRdb's copy holds only in-frame clones and misses some; the assay was immunoSEQ multiplex PCR. The table has 55,000 to 65,000 clones, over 75% seen once. Sequencing was performed on PBMCs. The receptors were gathered from a female donor in good health and CMV-seronegative.

The J gene is TRBJ1-1, the V gene TRBV7-9, with D unresolved. The CDR3 runs to 14 residues. The V gene's germline CDR1 is SEHNR and CDR2 FQNEAQ (reference sequence). Trimming took off 4 bases at V and 0 bases at J, with 9 bases between the two ends. CDR3 sequence (DNA): TGTGCCAGCAGCTCCCCCCCCATGAACACTGAAGCTTTCTTT. Translation gives CASSSPPMNTEAFF. The full variable domain, in which reference TRBV7-9 and TRBJ1-1 provide the parts outside the CDR3, is DTGVSQNPRHKITKRGQNVTFRCDPISEHNRLYWYRQTLGQGPEFLTYFQNEAQLEKSRLLSDRFSAERPKGSFSTLEIQRTEQGDSAMYLCASSSPPMNTEAFFGQGTRLTVV.

The rearrangement uses TRBV5-6 and TRBJ1-6, with 9 bases identical to TRBD1. This CDR3 is built from 16 residues. The V gene's germline CDR1 is SGHDT and CDR2 YYEEEE. V trimming: 0 bases; J trimming: 6 bases; junction bases outside the gene matches: 4. The CDR3 sequence is CASSLGQGVRNSPLHF. The CDR3 region has the DNA TGTGCCAGCAGCTTGGGACAGGGGGTACGTAATTCACCCCTCCACTTT.

The chain has TRBV6-1 and TRBJ2-5, with 9 bases matching TRBD1. The end of the DNA aligns better with TRBJ2-7, so the J call may be wrong. The length of the CDR3 is 16 residues. Germline V gene data show CDR1 as MNHNS and CDR2 as SASEGT. Here the CDR3 reads CASSDFSGTGLHEQYF. The CDR3, as DNA: TGTGCCAGCAGTGACTTTTCGGGGACAGGGCTCCACGAGCAGTACTTC.

This rearrangement joins TRBV5-4 to TRBJ2-6; 14 positions agree with TRBD2. Per germline, CDR1 SGHNT and CDR2 YYREEE (reference sequence). CDR3 length: 19 amino acids. Trimming took 3 bases from V and 4 from J; bases not matched to a gene: 9. The CDR3 loop reads CASSSSRTSGGYGANVLTF. The CDR3 region has the DNA TGTGCCAGCAGCTCTTCGCGGACTAGCGGGGGGTACGGGGCCAACGTCCTGACTTTC.

The chain links TRBV15 to TRBJ2-1; 8 nucleotides line up with TRBD2. The V gene's germline CDR1 is LNHNV and CDR2 YYDKDF (reference sequence). Losses at the gene ends were 6 bases for V and 13 bases for J; bases not matched to a gene: 23. CDR3 length: 17 residues. The chain's CDR3 is CATSTESGGRIGVGQFF. The DNA for the CDR3 is TGTGCCACCAGTACAGAAAGCGGGGGACGGATTGGGGTTGGACAGTTCTTC.

The V gene is TRBV19, the J gene TRBJ1-4, with D possibly being TRBD1 (6 bases). The ends were cut back, 7 bases at V and 8 bases at J, with 20 bases in the middle. This CDR3 is built from 15 residues. Germline CDR1 and CDR2: LNHDA and SQIVND (reference sequence). CDR3 bases: TGTGCCAGTACCAGGGGAACAGGTGGCCGGGAAAAACTGTTTTTT. This codes for CASTRGTGGREKLFF.

The chain employs TRBV5-1 and TRBJ2-1; 9 bases are a match to TRBD1. This CDR3 region has 16 residues. V dropped 4 bases and J dropped 5; count of bases not matched to a gene: 10. CDR1 is SGHRS, CDR2 YFSETQ, per germline. Here the CDR3 DNA reads TGCGCCAGCAGCCCAGGCGGGACAGGGTGGAACAATGAGCAGTTCTTC. This encodes CASSPGGTGWNNEQFF.

The chain couples TRBV5-1 to TRBJ2-5; the match to TRBD1 covers 8 bases. This CDR3 is 14 amino acids long. The V gene end was trimmed by 7 bases and the J gene end by 1 base; junction bases not matched to a gene: 6. The germline CDR1 and CDR2 sequences are SGHRS and YFSETQ. DNA of the CDR3: TGCGCCAGCCGTCAGGGGGCGGCCCAAGAGACCCAGTACTTC. Amino acid sequence: CASRQGAAQETQYF.

The chain combines TRBV4-3 with TRBJ2-3, with D possibly TRBD1 on 5 matching bases. The germline V gene encodes CDR1 LGHNA and CDR2 YSLEER. Trimming cost V 1 base and J 3 bases, with 8 bases left between them. CDR3 size: 14 residues. In DNA, the CDR3 is TGCGCCAGCAGCCAAGTTAAGGGGACAGATACGCAGTATTTT. It codes for CASSQVKGTDTQYF.